This T cell receptor beta chain was sequenced for a study of cytomegalovirus exposure and HLA in healthy donors. The primer mix had 60 Vbeta and 13 Jbeta primers. Using immunoSEQ multiplex PCR, the repertoire was profiled, and TCRdb retains in-frame clones only, with some absent. Of roughly 170,000 clones listed, around 80% are singletons. Germline CDR1 reads SGHDN; CDR2 reads FVKESK. The CDR3 spans 15 residues. Trimming cost V 4 bases and J 4 bases, with 17 bases left between them. The chain links TRBV14 to TRBJ2-7; D is possibly TRBD1 (6 bases). The sequence was collected from a young woman in good health and CMV-seropositive. Sequenced material: PBMCs. In nucleotides, the CDR3 is TGTGCCAGCAGCCGATCTATTGGGGGCATTTACGAGCAGTACTTC. The encoded protein is CASSRSIGGIYEQYF. The whole variable domain, filled in from reference TRBV14 and TRBJ2-7, reads EAGVTQFPSHSVIEKGQTVTLRCDPISGHDNLYWYRRVMGKEIKFLLHFVKESKQDESGMPNNRFLAERTGGTYSTLKVQPAELEDSGVYFCASSRSIGGIYEQYFGPGTRLTVT.